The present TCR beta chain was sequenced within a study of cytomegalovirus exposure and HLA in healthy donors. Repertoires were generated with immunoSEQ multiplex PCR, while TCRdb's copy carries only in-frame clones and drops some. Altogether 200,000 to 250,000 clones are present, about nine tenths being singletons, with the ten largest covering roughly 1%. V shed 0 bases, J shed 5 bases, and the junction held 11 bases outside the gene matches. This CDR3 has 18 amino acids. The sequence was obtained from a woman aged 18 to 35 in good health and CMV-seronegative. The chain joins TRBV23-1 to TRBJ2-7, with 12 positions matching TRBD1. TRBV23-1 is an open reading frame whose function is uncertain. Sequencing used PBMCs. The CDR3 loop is CASSQSGPGQGAVHEQYF. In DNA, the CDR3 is TGCGCCAGCAGTCAATCGGGGCCGGGACAGGGGGCGGTTCACGAGCAGTACTTC.